Below are 24 T cell receptor beta chains sequenced from a single sample in a study of patients and donors after allogeneic stem cell transplantation (TCRdb year 2020). Libraries were constructed by RT-PCR. TCRdb names NextSeq 550 as the instrument used. The raw public data were reprocessed by TCRdb itself: fastp quality trimming at Q25, MiXCR clonotype calling, in-frame beta chains only. Every distinct CDR3 protein forms one entry, paired with its most common genes and DNA. The sample contains 70,000 or so distinct CDR3 sequences, about a quarter of them found a single time. Of the sample, about 26% is held by the ten largest clones. Sequences were obtained from blood, either unsorted or a sorted T cell fraction (not recorded which). The receptors shown here come from a human donor who was either an allogeneic HSCT recipient or a stem cell or donor lymphocyte infusion donor (not recorded which). It is not recorded whose cells these are; they may come from a transplant donor.

This clonotype was observed once. J is TRBJ2-5 and V is TRBV5-1, with TRBD1 matching over 8 bases. The CDR3 totals 16 residues. CDR1 is SGHRS and CDR2 is YFSETQ in the germline V gene. Losses at the gene ends were 0 bases for V and 13 bases for J; bases not matched to a gene: 17. The CDR3 spells CASSLGTGQVNLPPYF. In nucleotides, the CDR3 is TGCGCCAGCAGCTTGGGGACGGGACAGGTCAACCTTCCCCCGTACTTC.

V is TRBV12-3 or TRBV12-4 and J is TRBJ2-3; 7 nucleotides agree with TRBD2. Trimming cost V 7 bases and J 3 bases; bases outside gene matches: 7. The CDR3 is 14 amino acids. The CDR3, as DNA: TGTGCCAGCACCCCGTATAGCGGGACAGATACGCAGTATTTT. Translated, it gives CASTPYSGTDTQYF.

The V gene is TRBV3-1, the J gene TRBJ2-7; D could derive from TRBD1 or TRBD2 (5 bases each). The CDR3 is 13 residues long. Germline V gene lookup returns CDR1 LGHDT and CDR2 YNNKEL (reference sequence). Trimming left V 4 bases short and J 5 bases short, with 12 bases between. CDR3 sequence (DNA): TGTGCCAGCAGCCCGAGGGGAGTAGACGAGCAGTACTTC. Translating it yields CASSPRGVDEQYF.

The V and J genes are TRBV5-1 and TRBJ1-5; no reliable D call. The germline V gene encodes CDR1 SGHRS and CDR2 YFSETQ. Trimming cost V 0 bases and J 7 bases, with 8 bases left between them. This CDR3 spans 13 amino acids. CDR3 sequence reads: CASSLGQAQPQHF. The CDR3 DNA reads TGCGCCAGCAGCTTGGGGCAGGCCCAGCCCCAGCATTTT.

The chain uses TRBV6-5 and TRBJ1-2; D perhaps matches TRBD1 (6 bases). V dropped 0 bases and J dropped 7 bases, with 18 bases sitting between them. CDR3 length: 16 amino acids. Germline-derived CDR1 and CDR2 are MNHEY and SVGAGI. DNA of the CDR3: TGTGCCAGCAGTTACTCGGACAGATCCCTAGGAGGTGGCTACACCTTC. This sequence encodes CASSYSDRSLGGGYTF.

The chain couples TRBV21-1 to TRBJ1-2; no DNA check was done on the table's D call, TRBD1. TRBV21-1 has pseudogene status. This CDR3 contains 14 residues. The CDR3 protein is CASISDRPLRGYTF. CDR3 DNA sequence: TGTGCCAGCATTAGCGACAGACCATTAAGAGGCTACACCTTC.

The chain has TRBV5-1 and TRBJ2-7; D call uncertain. The CDR3 has 14 amino acids. Trimming left V 1 base short and J 2 bases short, with 10 bases between. CDR1 is SGHRS, CDR2 YFSETQ, per germline. The CDR3 nucleotides read TGCGCCAGCAGCTTGTCGGACGTTACCTACGAGCAGTACTTC. Amino acid sequence: CASSLSDVTYEQYF. The complete variable domain, with remaining parts taken from reference TRBV5-1 and TRBJ2-7, reads KAGVTQTPRYLIKTRGQQVTLSCSPISGHRSVSWYQQTPGQGLQFLFEYFSETQRNKGNFPGRFSGRQFSNSRSEMNVSTLELGDSALYLCASSLSDVTYEQYFGPGTRLTVT.

The sample holds a few counts of this clonotype. The chain joins TRBV15 to TRBJ1-2; D perhaps matches TRBD1 (5 bases). CDR3 length equals 14 residues. V shed 0 bases and J shed 4 bases, with 9 bases lying between them. Germline CDR1 reads LNHNV; CDR2 reads YYDKDF (reference sequence). This CDR3 is CATSRERGSYGYTF. The CDR3 coding sequence is TGTGCCACCAGCAGAGAAAGGGGATCCTATGGCTACACCTTC. Filled out from reference TRBV15 and TRBJ1-2, the complete variable domain reads DAMVIQNPRYQVTQFGKPVTLSCSQTLNHNVMYWYQQKSSQAPKLLFHYYDKDFNNEADTPDNFQSRRPNTSFCFLDIRSPGLGDTAMYLCATSRERGSYGYTFGSGTRLTVV.

About this clonotype: No DNA is shown, since the ends of the CDR3 on it are uncertain; the CDR3 is the one TCRdb lists. The CDR3 sequence: CASSQLRARWGRSGNTIYF. The chain links TRBV14 to TRBJ1-3; TRBD1, the table's D call, lacks a check against the DNA. Germline V gene lookup returns CDR1 SGHDN and CDR2 FVKESK. Inclusive of both ends, the CDR3 amounts to 19 amino acids.

The CDR3 is CASSPDRTDTQYF. CDR3 DNA sequence: TGTGCCAGCAGTCCAGACAGGACAGATACGCAGTATTTT. The chain carries TRBV5-5 and TRBJ2-3, with D tentatively TRBD1 (6 bases). There are 13 residues in the CDR3. V lost 5 bases and J 3 bases, leaving 10 bases between the germline ends. Germline V lookup: CDR1 SGHKS, CDR2 YYEKEE (reference sequence).

The rearrangement joins TRBV12-3 or TRBV12-4 to TRBJ2-5; D is unclear. The CDR3 is made up of 12 amino acids. Trimming shortened V by 4 bases and J by 5 bases, and 8 bases separated the two germline ends. CDR3 coding DNA: TGTGCCAGCAGTTCTAGGGTCGAGACCCAGTACTTC. Its translation is CASSSRVETQYF.

The genes are TRBV5-5 and TRBJ2-1; no definite D call. Germline V lookup: CDR1 SGHKS, CDR2 YYEKEE (reference sequence). V was pared by 1 base and J by 11 bases, with 7 bases between. The CDR3 is 11 amino acids. As DNA, the CDR3 is TGTGCCAGCAGCTTGTTTTCGAAGCAGTTCTTC. Its translation is CASSLFSKQFF.

V and J are TRBV15 and TRBJ1-5; the D is unclear. V shed 0 bases and J shed 2 bases, with 2 bases lying between them. Germline CDR1 LNHNV, CDR2 YYDKDF (reference sequence). There are 13 residues in the CDR3. Here the CDR3 reads CATSREGNQPQHF. The DNA for the CDR3 is TGTGCCACCAGCAGAGAAGGCAATCAGCCCCAGCATTTT.

This clonotype was counted a few times. V gene TRBV5-1 combines with J gene TRBJ1-3; no firm D call. CDR1 is SGHRS, CDR2 YFSETQ, per germline. The CDR3 totals 15 residues. Trimming cost V 2 bases and J 0 bases, with 9 bases left between them. The CDR3 here is CASSLGSASGNTIYF. The CDR3 DNA sequence: TGCGCCAGCAGCTTAGGTTCGGCCTCTGGAAACACCATATATTTT.

The V gene is TRBV6-5, the J gene TRBJ1-1, with a tentative D call TRBD1 (6 bases). The CDR3 extends over 14 amino acids. The V gene lost 2 bases and the J gene lost 4 bases, with 11 bases spanning the gap. Germline V gene data show CDR1 as MNHEY and CDR2 as SVGAGI. CDR3 in DNA: TGTGCCAGCAGTTACACAGGGCCGGTCACTGAAGCTTTCTTT. As protein: CASSYTGPVTEAFF.

V is TRBV6-6 and J is TRBJ1-5; D unresolved. The CDR3 runs to 13 residues. Germline V CDR1 and CDR2: MNHNY, SVGAGI (reference sequence). V shed 6 bases and J shed 2 bases, with 8 bases lying between them. The CDR3 here is CASRNRGNQPQHF. CDR3 in DNA: TGTGCCAGCAGGAACAGAGGCAATCAGCCCCAGCATTTT.

V is TRBV20-1 and J is TRBJ2-7, with a weak D call TRBD2 (6 bases). Germline lookup yields CDR1 DFQATT and CDR2 SNEGSKA (reference sequence). The germline V and J ends were trimmed by 4 bases and 2 bases, with 12 bases remaining between them. The CDR3 totals 13 residues. CDR3 protein: CSATGTQTYEQYF. The CDR3 DNA is TGCAGTGCTACCGGGACTCAGACCTACGAGCAGTACTTC.

The CDR3 sequence: CASSLVRERNEQYF. CDR3 sequence (DNA): TGTGCCAGCAGCTTGGTTCGGGAGCGCAACGAGCAGTACTTC. This chain connects TRBV5-4 to TRBJ2-7, with a tentative D call TRBD2 (6 bases). V was pared by 0 bases and J by 5 bases, with 12 bases between. The CDR3 sequence is 14 residues long. Germline assignment: CDR1 SGHNT and CDR2 YYREEE (reference sequence).

The rearrangement joins TRBV29-1 to TRBJ1-1; 9 bases fit TRBD1. With V trimmed by 6 bases and J by 7 bases, 15 bases remained unmatched. This CDR3 comprises 15 residues. The germline V gene encodes CDR1 SQVTM and CDR2 ANQGSEA. CDR3 amino acids: CSVLTWGTGTDEAFF. In nucleotides, the CDR3 is TGCAGCGTCCTCACCTGGGGGACAGGGACGGATGAAGCTTTCTTT. Supplemented by reference TRBV29-1 and TRBJ1-1, the full variable domain reads SAVISQKPSRDICQRGTSLTIQCQVDSQVTMMFWYRQQPGQSLTLIATANQGSEATYESGFVIDKFPISRPNLTFSTLTVSNMSPEDSSIYLCSVLTWGTGTDEAFFGQGTRLTVV.

The rearrangement uses TRBV12-3 or TRBV12-4 and TRBJ2-7; D might be TRBD1 or TRBD2, each matching 5 bases. There are 15 residues in the CDR3. V lost 3 bases to trimming and J lost 2 bases, with 14 bases between them. CDR3 in amino acids: CASSFRGLPTYEQYF. The CDR3 region has the DNA TGTGCCAGCAGTTTTCGGGGCCTCCCGACCTACGAGCAGTACTTC.

This clonotype was seen repeatedly, ten times or more. The chain is built from TRBV5-1 and TRBJ1-5; 7 bases fit TRBD1. CDR1 and CDR2 from the germline V gene are SGHRS and YFSETQ. This CDR3 has 15 amino acids. Trimming cost V 0 bases and J 7 bases; bases outside gene matches: 7. The CDR3 DNA reads TGCGCCAGCAGCTTGGATGGCCGACAGGGCCAGCCCCAGCATTTT. It is translated as CASSLDGRQGQPQHF.

This clonotype was counted many times. The chain links TRBV7-9 to TRBJ1-4; D might be TRBD1 (5 bases). V dropped 8 bases and J dropped 4 bases, with 8 bases sitting between them. CDR1 SEHNR and CDR2 FQNEAQ come from the germline V gene (reference sequence). CDR3 length: 12 residues. DNA for the CDR3: TGTGCCAGCGGAAGGGGTAATGAAAAACTGTTTTTT. This translates into CASGRGNEKLFF. Full variable domain (rest looked up from reference TRBV7-9 and TRBJ1-4): DTGVSQNPRHKITKRGQNVTFRCDPISEHNRLYWYRQTLGQGPEFLTYFQNEAQLEKSRLLSDRFSAERPKGSFSTLEIQRTEQGDSAMYLCASGRGNEKLFFGSGTQLSVL.

J is TRBJ1-1 and V is TRBV9; D gene uncertain. Trimming took off 1 base at V and 0 bases at J, with 7 bases between the two ends. In germline, CDR1 is SGDLS, CDR2 YYNGEE. The CDR3 contains 14 residues. CDR3 region: CASSVTVMNTEAFF. The CDR3 DNA reads TGTGCCAGCAGCGTAACAGTGATGAACACTGAAGCTTTCTTT.

The chain is built from TRBV6-6 and TRBJ2-2; D tentatively fits TRBD1 or TRBD2 (5 bases each). Germline CDR1 MNHNY, CDR2 SVGAGI (reference sequence). Between the trimmed V and J ends, which lost 6 bases and 2 bases, there was a span of 10 bases. This CDR3 has 14 amino acids. The CDR3 loop is CASSTRGNTGELFF. The CDR3 DNA follows: TGTGCCAGCAGCACCCGGGGCAACACCGGGGAGCTGTTTTTT.